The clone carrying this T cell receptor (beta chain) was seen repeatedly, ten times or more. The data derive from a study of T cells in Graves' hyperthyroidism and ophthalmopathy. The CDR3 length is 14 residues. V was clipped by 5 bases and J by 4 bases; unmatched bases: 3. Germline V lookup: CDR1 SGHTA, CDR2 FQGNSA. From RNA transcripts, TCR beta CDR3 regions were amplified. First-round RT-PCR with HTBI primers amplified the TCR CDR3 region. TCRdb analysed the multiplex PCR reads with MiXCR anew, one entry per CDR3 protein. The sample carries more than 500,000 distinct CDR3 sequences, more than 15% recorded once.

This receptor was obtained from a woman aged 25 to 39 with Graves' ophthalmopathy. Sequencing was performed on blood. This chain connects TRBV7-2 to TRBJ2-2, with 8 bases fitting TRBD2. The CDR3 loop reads CASSVSGTTGELFF. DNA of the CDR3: TGTGCCAGCAGCGTTAGCGGGACCACCGGGGAGCTGTTTTTT.